A selection of T cell receptor beta chains follows, all from one sample in a study of cytomegalovirus exposure and HLA in healthy donors. Only in-frame clones appear in the TCRdb table, and some are missing; sequencing was by immunoSEQ multiplex PCR. Of approximately 210,000 clones detected, roughly 79% appear once; the ten largest clones hold approximately 1.8%. The sample comprised PBMCs. The source is a male donor in good health and CMV-seronegative. CDR3s include the opening cysteine and the closing phenylalanine or tryptophan. Each record gives: D gene, J gene, V gene, clone size, CDR3 DNA, CDR3 protein. D genes are given only for firm matches. The size field is filled for only some rows; it gives once, few, many or a size class.

d_call: -
j_call: TRBJ2-3
v_call: TRBV15
clone_size: -
cdr3_nt: TGTGCCACCAGCAGAGAAGGGGAAACAGATACGCAGTATTTT
cdr3_aa: CATSREGETDTQYF

d_call: TRBD2
j_call: TRBJ2-5
v_call: TRBV29-1
clone_size: -
cdr3_nt: TGCAGCGTTGTGGTAGCGGGAGGACTCCGGGAGACCCAGTACTTC
cdr3_aa: CSVVVAGGLRETQYF

d_call: -
j_call: TRBJ2-1
v_call: TRBV9
clone_size: -
cdr3_nt: TGTGCCAGCAGCGACCCCCCCCGACTGGCTAGAAGGAATGAGCAGTTCTTC
cdr3_aa: CASSDPPRLARRNEQFF

d_call: -
j_call: TRBJ1-5
v_call: TRBV5-6
clone_size: once
cdr3_nt: TGTGCCAGCAGTTTGGCAGGGTTGGGCAATCAGCCCCAGCATTTT
cdr3_aa: CASSLAGLGNQPQHF

d_call: -
j_call: TRBJ1-1
v_call: TRBV10-3
clone_size: -
cdr3_nt: TGTGCCATCAGTGTCATCAGCGGGGGCGCTTTCACTGAAGCTTTCTTT
cdr3_aa: CAISVISGGAFTEAFF

d_call: -
j_call: TRBJ2-7
v_call: TRBV28
clone_size: -
cdr3_nt: TGTGCCAGCAGTTCTTTGCCGTCGGGCGAGCAGTACTTC
cdr3_aa: CASSSLPSGEQYF

d_call: -
j_call: TRBJ2-7
v_call: TRBV5-1
clone_size: -
cdr3_nt: TGCGCCAGCAGCTTTCAGGTGAGCTCCTACGAGCAGTACTTC
cdr3_aa: CASSFQVSSYEQYF

d_call: TRBD2
j_call: TRBJ2-1
v_call: TRBV5-1
clone_size: -
cdr3_nt: TGCGCCAGCAGCTCGTTTTTTTCGGGACTAGCGGGGAACAATGAGCAGTTCTTC
cdr3_aa: CASSSFFSGLAGNNEQFF

d_call: -
j_call: TRBJ2-1
v_call: TRBV27
clone_size: -
cdr3_nt: TGTGCCAGCAGTTTATCCACAGTAGCGAATGAGCAGTTCTTC
cdr3_aa: CASSLSTVANEQFF

d_call: TRBD2
j_call: TRBJ2-1
v_call: TRBV13
clone_size: few
cdr3_nt: TGTGCCAGCAGCGTCGTAGCGGGGGGGCGGAATGAGCAGTTCTTC
cdr3_aa: CASSVVAGGRNEQFF

d_call: -
j_call: TRBJ2-7
v_call: TRBV5-4
clone_size: -
cdr3_nt: TGTGCCAGCAGCTTACCTTCGGGGGACCACGAGCAGTACTTC
cdr3_aa: CASSLPSGDHEQYF

d_call: -
j_call: TRBJ2-3
v_call: TRBV5-6
clone_size: -
cdr3_nt: TGTGCCAGCAGCTTGTGGGGCGCTAGCACAGATACGCAGTATTTT
cdr3_aa: CASSLWGASTDTQYF

d_call: TRBD1
j_call: TRBJ2-5
v_call: TRBV5-1
clone_size: few
cdr3_nt: TGCGCCAGCAGCTTGACAGGGGGTTCAGTACGAGAGACCCAGTACTTC
cdr3_aa: CASSLTGGSVRETQYF

d_call: -
j_call: TRBJ1-1
v_call: TRBV10-3
clone_size: -
cdr3_nt: TGTGCCATCAGTGGTTCAGAGAACACTGAAGCTTTCTTT
cdr3_aa: CAISGSENTEAFF

d_call: -
j_call: TRBJ1-1
v_call: TRBV19
clone_size: few
cdr3_nt: TGTGCCAGTCAGGGTAGCCCTGAAGCTTTCTTT
cdr3_aa: CASQGSPEAFF